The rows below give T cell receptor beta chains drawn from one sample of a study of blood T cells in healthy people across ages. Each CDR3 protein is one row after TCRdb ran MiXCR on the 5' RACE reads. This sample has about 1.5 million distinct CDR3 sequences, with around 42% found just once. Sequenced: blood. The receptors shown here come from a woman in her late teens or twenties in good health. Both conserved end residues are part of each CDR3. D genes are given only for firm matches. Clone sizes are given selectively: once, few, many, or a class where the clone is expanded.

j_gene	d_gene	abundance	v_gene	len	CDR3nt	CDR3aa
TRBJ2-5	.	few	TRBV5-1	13	TGCGCCAGCAGCTTTTCCCGTCAAGAGACCCAGTACTTC	CASSFSRQETQYF
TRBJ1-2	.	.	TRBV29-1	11	TGCAGCGTCACGGGTGCGAGTGGCTACACCTTC	CSVTGASGYTF
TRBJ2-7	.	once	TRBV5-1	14	TGCGCCAGCAAAGTTTCAAACGAGGGGTACGAGCAGTACTTC	CASKVSNEGYEQYF
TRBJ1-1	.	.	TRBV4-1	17	TGCGCCAGCAGCCAATTCTTTCAAGGGACCCGGAACACTGAAGCTTTCTTT	CASSQFFQGTRNTEAFF
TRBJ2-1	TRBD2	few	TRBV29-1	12	TGCAGCGTTGATGGCGGGGGGAATGAGCAGTTCTTC	CSVDGGGNEQFF
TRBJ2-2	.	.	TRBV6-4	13	TGTGCCAGCAGTGAACAGGGTGCCGGGGAGCTGTTTTTT	CASSEQGAGELFF
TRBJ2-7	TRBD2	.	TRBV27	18	TGTGCCAGCAGTTTACTAGCGGGAGGAAACTCCTTGGTCCACGAGCAGTACTTC	CASSLLAGGNSLVHEQYF
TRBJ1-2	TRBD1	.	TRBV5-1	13	TGCGCCAGCAGCCCGCACGGGACAGATGGCTACACCTTC	CASSPHGTDGYTF
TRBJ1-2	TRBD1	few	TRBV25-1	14	TGTGCCAGCAGTGCCCGGACAGGGGGGAATGGCTACACCTTC	CASSARTGGNGYTF
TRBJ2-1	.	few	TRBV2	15	TGTGCCAGCAGTGATCTAACGGGTACCCCCAATGAGCAGTTCTTC	CASSDLTGTPNEQFF
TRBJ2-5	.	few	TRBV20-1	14	TGCAGTGCGCCCCTGTGGGGTCCCACAGAGACCCAGTACTTC	CSAPLWGPTETQYF
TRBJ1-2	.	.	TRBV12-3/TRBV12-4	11	TGTGCCAGCATCTTCTCGAGAGTCTACACCTTC	CASIFSRVYTF
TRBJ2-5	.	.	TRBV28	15	TGTGCCAGCAGTTGGCGTGGGGGATCCACGAAGACCCAGTACTTC	CASSWRGGSTKTQYF
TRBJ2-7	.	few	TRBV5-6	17	TGTGCCAGCAGCCGACGAAAAAGCGGAGTAGTCTCCTACGAGCAGTACTTC	CASSRRKSGVVSYEQYF
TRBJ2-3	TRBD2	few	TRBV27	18	TGTGCCAGCAGTTCCCGGCCCCCCGGGACTAGCGCCACAGATACGCAGTATTTT	CASSSRPPGTSATDTQYF
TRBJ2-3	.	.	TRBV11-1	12	TGTGTCAGCAGCTGGATGACAGATACGCAGTATTTT	CVSSWMTDTQYF
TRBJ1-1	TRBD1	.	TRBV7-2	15	TGTGCCAGCAGCCTGACAGGGGTTAGGGGCACTGAAGCTTTCTTT	CASSLTGVRGTEAFF
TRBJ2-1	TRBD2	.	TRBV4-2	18	TGTGCCAGCAGCCAAGAACTCGGGACTAGCGGGAGGATGAATGAGCAGTTCTTC	CASSQELGTSGRMNEQFF
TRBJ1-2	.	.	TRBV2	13	TGTGCCAGCAGTCCTCAGGTTTCTCGGGGCTACACCTTC	CASSPQVSRGYTF
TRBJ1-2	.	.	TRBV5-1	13	TGCGCCAGCAGCACCTCCGGGAGATATGGCTACACCTTC	CASSTSGRYGYTF
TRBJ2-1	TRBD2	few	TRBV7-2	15	TGTGCCAGCAGCTTTAGGTCGGGGGGGCCTAATGAGCAGTTCTTC	CASSFRSGGPNEQFF
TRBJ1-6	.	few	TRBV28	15	TGTGCCAGCAGCAGTACCGGGCCCTTGAATTCACCCCTCCACTTT	CASSSTGPLNSPLHF
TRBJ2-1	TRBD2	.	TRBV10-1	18	TGCGCCAGCAGTGGGGGTGGTAGCGGGGGACGAACCTACAATGAGCAGTTCTTC	CASSGGGSGGRTYNEQFF
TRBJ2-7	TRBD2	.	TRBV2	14	TGTGCCAGCAGTGCAGCGGGAGGGCCGGCCGAGCAGTACTTC	CASSAAGGPAEQYF
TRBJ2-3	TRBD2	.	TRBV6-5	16	TGTGCCAGCAGCCGTCCCAGCGGGGGGTCCCAAGATACGCAGTATTTT	CASSRPSGGSQDTQYF
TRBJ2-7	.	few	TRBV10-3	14	TGTGCCATCAGTGACGGGCGGACCTCCTACGAGCAGTACTTC	CAISDGRTSYEQYF
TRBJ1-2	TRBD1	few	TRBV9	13	TGTGCCAGCAGCGCCCGGACAGGGTATGGCTACACCTTC	CASSARTGYGYTF
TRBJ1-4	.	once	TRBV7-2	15	TGTGCCATCAGCTTAGGGCGGGGACCTAATGAAAAACTGTTTTTT	CAISLGRGPNEKLFF
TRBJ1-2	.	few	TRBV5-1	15	TGCGCCAGCAGCGGTCCGGGGCCGGAGAACTATGGCTACACCTTC	CASSGPGPENYGYTF
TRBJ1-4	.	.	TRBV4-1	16	TGCGCCAGCAGCCAAGGTGCACAGGGACTGGACGAAAAACTGTTTTTT	CASSQGAQGLDEKLFF
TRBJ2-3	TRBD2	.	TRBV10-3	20	TGTGCCATCAGTGAGTCTACTAGCGGGGGGCACCGCCCCGGCACAGATACGCAGTATTTT	CAISESTSGGHRPGTDTQYF
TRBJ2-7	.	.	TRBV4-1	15	TGCGCCAGCAGCCAAGAACGGGGAGTTCGGAACGAGCAGTACTTC	CASSQERGVRNEQYF
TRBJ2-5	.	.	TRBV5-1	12	TGCGCCAACAGCTTAGCCACGGAGACCCAGTACTTC	CANSLATETQYF
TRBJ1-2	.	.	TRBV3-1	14	TGTGCCAGCAGCTATCGACAGGTGAACTATGGCTACACCTTC	CASSYRQVNYGYTF
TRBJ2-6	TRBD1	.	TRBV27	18	TGTGCCAGCAGTTTATTCGGACAGGGGGCATCTGGGGCCAACGTCCTGACTTTC	CASSLFGQGASGANVLTF
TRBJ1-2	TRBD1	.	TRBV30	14	TGTGCCTGGTCATCGACAGGGACAACGGGTGGCTACACCTTC	CAWSSTGTTGGYTF
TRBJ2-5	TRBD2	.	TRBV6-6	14	TGTGCCACCAAACCCGGGACTAGTTCCGAGACCCAGTACTTC	CATKPGTSSETQYF
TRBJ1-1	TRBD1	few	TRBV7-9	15	TGTGCCAGCAGCCTCAGCGACCGGACAGGGTCGGGGTCTTTCTTT	CASSLSDRTGSGSFF
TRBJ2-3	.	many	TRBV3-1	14	TGTGCCAGCAGCCAAGGATCCCGCACAGATACGCAGTATTTT	CASSQGSRTDTQYF
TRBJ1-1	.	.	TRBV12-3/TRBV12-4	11	TGTGCCAGCAGTTGGTCGAATGAAGCTTTCTTT	CASSWSNEAFF
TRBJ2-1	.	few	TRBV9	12	TGTGCCAGCAGCGTAGCTCTCAATGAGCAGTTCTTC	CASSVALNEQFF
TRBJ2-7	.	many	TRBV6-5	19	TGTGCCAGCAGTTACAAAAACCCCGGGACCCGGGGGAAGTTCTACGAGCAGTACTTC	CASSYKNPGTRGKFYEQYF
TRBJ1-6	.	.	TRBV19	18	TGTGCCAGTACTACGTCCTCCCTTCTGACCTCCTATAATTCACCCCTCCACTTT	CASTTSSLLTSYNSPLHF